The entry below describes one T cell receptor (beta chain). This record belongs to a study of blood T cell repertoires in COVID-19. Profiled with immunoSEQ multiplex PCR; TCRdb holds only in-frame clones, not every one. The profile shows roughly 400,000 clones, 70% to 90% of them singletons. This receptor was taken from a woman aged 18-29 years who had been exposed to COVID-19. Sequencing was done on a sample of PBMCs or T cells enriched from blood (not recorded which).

This CDR3 is CATTTFDRWFNEKLFF. DNA of the CDR3: TGTGCCACCACCACGTTCGACAGGTGGTTTAATGAAAAACTGTTTTTT. V usage is TRBV15 and J usage is TRBJ1-4; tentatively, D is TRBD1 (6 bases). This CDR3 is 16 amino acids long. Per germline, CDR1 LNHNV and CDR2 YYDKDF (reference sequence). V was trimmed by 7 bases and J by 4 bases, leaving 19 bases between them.